This record covers a single TCR beta chain. This record belongs to a study of blood T cell repertoires in COVID-19. Overall study context: Donors in the United States, Italy and Spain gave samples during acute or convalescent COVID-19.

As processed by the authors: Nucleated cell counts were estimated from reference gene primer amplification. Assay used: immunoSEQ multiplex PCR; TCRdb lists only in-frame clones, some missing. The D gene and trimming were derived from the DNA, and the V and J assignments and clone size from that table. The table records fewer than 80,000 clones, roughly 89% of them present only once. The V gene lost 4 bases and the J gene lost 7 bases, with 19 bases spanning the gap. The length of the CDR3 is 15 residues. CDR1 is MRHNA, CDR2 SNTAGT, per germline. The rearrangement uses TRBV6-4 and TRBJ1-1; maybe TRBD1 (6 bases). The sequenced material came from peripheral blood. This receptor was taken from a woman aged 45-60 years with active COVID-19. In DNA form, the CDR3 reads TGTGCCAGCAGTGCCTATGGGAGGGGGGAGAATGAAGCTTTCTTT. Encoded protein: CASSAYGRGENEAFF.